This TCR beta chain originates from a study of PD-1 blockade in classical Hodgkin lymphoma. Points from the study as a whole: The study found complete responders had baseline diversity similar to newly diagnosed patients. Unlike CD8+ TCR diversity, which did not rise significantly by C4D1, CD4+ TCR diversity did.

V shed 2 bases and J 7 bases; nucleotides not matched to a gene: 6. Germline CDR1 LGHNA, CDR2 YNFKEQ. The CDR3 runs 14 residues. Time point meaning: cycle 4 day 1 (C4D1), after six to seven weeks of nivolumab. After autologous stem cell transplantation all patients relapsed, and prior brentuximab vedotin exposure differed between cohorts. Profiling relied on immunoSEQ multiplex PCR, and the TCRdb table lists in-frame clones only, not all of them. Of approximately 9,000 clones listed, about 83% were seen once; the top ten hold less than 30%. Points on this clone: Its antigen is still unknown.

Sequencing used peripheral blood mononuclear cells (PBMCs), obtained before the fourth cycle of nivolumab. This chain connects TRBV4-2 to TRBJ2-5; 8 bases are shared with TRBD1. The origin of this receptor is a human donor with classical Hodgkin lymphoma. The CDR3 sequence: CASSQTDRVGTQYF. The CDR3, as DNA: TGTGCCAGCAGCCAAACGGACAGGGTCGGGACCCAGTACTTC.